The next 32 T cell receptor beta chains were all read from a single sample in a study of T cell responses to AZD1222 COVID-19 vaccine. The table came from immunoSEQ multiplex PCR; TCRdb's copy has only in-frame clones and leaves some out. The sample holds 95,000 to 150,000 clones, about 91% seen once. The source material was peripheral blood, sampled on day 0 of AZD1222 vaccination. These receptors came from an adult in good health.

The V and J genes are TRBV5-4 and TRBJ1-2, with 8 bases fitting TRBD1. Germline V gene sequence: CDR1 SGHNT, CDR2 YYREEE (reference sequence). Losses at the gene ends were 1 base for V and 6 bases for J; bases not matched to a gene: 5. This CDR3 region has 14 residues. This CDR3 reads CASSLFQGAHGYTF. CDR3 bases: TGTGCCAGCAGCTTGTTCCAGGGGGCTCATGGCTACACCTTC.

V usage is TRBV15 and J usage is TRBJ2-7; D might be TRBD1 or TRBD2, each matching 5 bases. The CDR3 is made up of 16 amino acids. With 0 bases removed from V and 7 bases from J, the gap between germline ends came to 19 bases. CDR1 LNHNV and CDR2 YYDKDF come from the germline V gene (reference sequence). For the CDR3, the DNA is TGTGCCACCAGCAGAGATAAGGGTGGGGCAGAGGGGGAGCAGTACTTC. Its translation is CATSRDKGGAEGEQYF.

The CDR3 spells CASLRGQGGPYEQYF. The CDR3 nucleotides are TGTGCCAGCTTGCGGGGACAGGGGGGCCCCTACGAGCAGTACTTC. The chain has TRBV7-2 and TRBJ2-7; 11 bases align to TRBD1. The CDR3 runs to 15 residues. The germline V gene encodes CDR1 SGHTA and CDR2 FQGNSA. Trimming removed 8 bases from V and 2 bases from J; junction bases left unmatched: 8.

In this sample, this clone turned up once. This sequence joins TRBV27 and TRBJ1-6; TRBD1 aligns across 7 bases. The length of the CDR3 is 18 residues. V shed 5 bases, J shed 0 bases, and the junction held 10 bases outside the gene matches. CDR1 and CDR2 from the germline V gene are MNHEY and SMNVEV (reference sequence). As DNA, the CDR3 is TGTGCCAGCAGTCAAAGACAGGGACTAAGCTCCTATAATTCACCCCTCCACTTT. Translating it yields CASSQRQGLSSYNSPLHF.

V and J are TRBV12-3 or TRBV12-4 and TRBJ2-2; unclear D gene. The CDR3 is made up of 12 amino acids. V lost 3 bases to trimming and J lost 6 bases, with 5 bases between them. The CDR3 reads CASSFGPGELFF. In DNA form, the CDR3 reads TGTGCCAGCAGTTTCGGGCCCGGGGAGCTGTTTTTT.

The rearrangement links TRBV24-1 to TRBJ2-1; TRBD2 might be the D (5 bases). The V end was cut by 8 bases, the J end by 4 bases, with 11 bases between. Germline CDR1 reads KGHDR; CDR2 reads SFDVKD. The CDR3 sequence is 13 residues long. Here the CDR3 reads CATTGYPYNEQFF. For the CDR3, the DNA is TGTGCCACCACGGGATATCCTTACAATGAGCAGTTCTTC.

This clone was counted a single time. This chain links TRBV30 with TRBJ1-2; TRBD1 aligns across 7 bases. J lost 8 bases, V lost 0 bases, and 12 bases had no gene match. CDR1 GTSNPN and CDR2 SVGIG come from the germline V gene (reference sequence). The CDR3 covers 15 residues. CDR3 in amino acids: CAWSVGGLQGPGYTF. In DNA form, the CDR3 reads TGTGCCTGGAGTGTAGGGGGTTTACAGGGGCCGGGCTACACCTTC.

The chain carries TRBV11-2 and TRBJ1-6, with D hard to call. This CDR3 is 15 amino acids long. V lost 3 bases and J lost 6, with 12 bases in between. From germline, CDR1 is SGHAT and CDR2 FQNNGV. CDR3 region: CASSLDRALNSPLHF. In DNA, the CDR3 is TGTGCCAGCAGCTTGGACCGAGCCCTTAATTCACCCCTCCACTTT.

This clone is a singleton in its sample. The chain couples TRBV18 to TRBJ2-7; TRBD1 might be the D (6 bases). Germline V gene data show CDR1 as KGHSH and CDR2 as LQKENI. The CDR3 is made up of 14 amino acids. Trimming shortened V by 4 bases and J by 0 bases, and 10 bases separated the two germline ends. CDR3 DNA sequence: TGTGCCAGCTCACTCCGGGACAACTCCTACGAGCAGTACGTC. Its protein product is CASSLRDNSYEQYV.

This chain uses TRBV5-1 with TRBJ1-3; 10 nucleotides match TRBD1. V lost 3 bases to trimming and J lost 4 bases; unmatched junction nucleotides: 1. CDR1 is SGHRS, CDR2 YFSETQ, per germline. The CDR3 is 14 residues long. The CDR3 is CASSWGQGGNTIYF. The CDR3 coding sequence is TGCGCCAGCAGCTGGGGACAGGGGGGAAACACCATATATTTT.

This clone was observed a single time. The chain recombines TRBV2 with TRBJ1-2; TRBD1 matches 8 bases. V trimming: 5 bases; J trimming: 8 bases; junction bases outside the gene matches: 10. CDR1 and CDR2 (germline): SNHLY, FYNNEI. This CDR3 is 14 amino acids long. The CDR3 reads CASSSRTGRGGYTF. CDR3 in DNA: TGTGCCAGCAGTTCCCGGACAGGGCGGGGCGGCTACACCTTC.

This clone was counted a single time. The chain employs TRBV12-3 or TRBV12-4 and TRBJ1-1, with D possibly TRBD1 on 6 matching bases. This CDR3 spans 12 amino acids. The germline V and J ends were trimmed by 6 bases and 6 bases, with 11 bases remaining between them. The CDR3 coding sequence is TGTGCCAGCAGAACCACAGGGCCTGAAGCTTTCTTT. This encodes CASRTTGPEAFF.

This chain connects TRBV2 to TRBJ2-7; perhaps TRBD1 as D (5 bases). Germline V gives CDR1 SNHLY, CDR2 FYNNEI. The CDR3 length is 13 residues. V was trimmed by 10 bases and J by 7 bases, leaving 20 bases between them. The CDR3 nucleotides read TGTGCCATTACTGGAACGGCAAAGGGGGAGCAGTACTTC. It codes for CAITGTAKGEQYF.

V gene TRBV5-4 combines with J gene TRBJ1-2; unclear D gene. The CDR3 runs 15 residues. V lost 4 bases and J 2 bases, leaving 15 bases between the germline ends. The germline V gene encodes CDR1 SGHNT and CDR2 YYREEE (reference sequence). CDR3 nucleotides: TGTGCCAGCAGCCCGGGTCCTTCGGGGAACTATGGCTACACCTTC. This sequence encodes CASSPGPSGNYGYTF.

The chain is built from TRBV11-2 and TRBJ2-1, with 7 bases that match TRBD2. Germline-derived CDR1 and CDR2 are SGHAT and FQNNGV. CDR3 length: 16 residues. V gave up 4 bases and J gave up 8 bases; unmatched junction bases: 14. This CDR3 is CASSSGLRAREHEQFF. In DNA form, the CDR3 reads TGTGCCAGCAGCTCCGGGCTTCGGGCGCGGGAGCATGAGCAGTTCTTC.

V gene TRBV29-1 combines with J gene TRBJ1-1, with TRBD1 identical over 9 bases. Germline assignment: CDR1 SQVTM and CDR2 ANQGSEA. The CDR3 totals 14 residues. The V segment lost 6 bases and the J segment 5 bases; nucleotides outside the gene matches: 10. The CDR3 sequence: CSVAGTGPLTEAFF. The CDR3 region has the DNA TGCAGCGTGGCGGGGACAGGGCCTTTGACTGAAGCTTTCTTT.

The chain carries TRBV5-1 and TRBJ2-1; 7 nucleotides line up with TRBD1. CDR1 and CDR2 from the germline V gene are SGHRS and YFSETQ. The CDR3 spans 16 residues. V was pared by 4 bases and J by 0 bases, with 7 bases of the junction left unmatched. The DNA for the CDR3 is TGCGCCAGCAGCGTCCAGGGGGAACTCTCCTACAATGAGCAGTTCTTC. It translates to CASSVQGELSYNEQFF.

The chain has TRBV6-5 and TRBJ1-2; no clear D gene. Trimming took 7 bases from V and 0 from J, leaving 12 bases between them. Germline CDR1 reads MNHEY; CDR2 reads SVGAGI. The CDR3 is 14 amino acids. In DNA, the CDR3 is TGTGCCAGCACCCGCGACCGACCTAACTATGGCTACACCTTC. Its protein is CASTRDRPNYGYTF.

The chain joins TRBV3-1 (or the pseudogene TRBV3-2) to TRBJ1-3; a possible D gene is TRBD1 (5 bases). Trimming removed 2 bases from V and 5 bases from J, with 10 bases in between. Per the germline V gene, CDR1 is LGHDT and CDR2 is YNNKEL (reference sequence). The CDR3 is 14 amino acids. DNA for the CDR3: TGTGCCAGCAGCCAACGGGACGGGAGAAACACCATATATTTT. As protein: CASSQRDGRNTIYF.

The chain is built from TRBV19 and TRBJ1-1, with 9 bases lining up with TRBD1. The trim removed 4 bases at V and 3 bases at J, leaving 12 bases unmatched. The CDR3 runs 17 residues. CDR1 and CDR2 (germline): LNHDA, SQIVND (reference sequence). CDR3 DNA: TGTGCCAGTAGTACACACCGGGACAGGGTCTGGGACACTGAAGCTTTCTTT. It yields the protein CASSTHRDRVWDTEAFF.

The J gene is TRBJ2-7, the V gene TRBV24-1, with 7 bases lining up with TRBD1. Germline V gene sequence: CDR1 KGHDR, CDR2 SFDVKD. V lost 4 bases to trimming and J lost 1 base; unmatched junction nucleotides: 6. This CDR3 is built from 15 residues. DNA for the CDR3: TGTGCCACCAGTGACCCTGAGGGACAGTCCTACGAGCAGTACGTC. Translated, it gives CATSDPEGQSYEQYV.

The CDR3 loop is CASSTPGLGGYGYTF. The CDR3 DNA reads as TGTGCCAGCAGCACCCCCGGGCTCGGGGGCTATGGCTACACCTTC. This rearrangement joins TRBV7-9 to TRBJ1-2, with TRBD1 as a possible D gene (5 bases). Per the germline V gene, CDR1 is SEHNR and CDR2 is FQNEAQ (reference sequence). CDR3 length: 15 residues. Deletions cut 5 bases from V and 4 bases from J, with 17 bases between.

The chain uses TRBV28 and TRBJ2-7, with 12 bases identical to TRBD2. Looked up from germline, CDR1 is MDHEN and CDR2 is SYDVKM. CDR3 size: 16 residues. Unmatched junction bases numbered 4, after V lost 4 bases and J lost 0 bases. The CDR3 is CASSSTSGSTSYEQYV. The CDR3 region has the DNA TGTGCCAGCAGTTCGACTAGCGGGAGCACCTCCTACGAGCAGTACGTC.

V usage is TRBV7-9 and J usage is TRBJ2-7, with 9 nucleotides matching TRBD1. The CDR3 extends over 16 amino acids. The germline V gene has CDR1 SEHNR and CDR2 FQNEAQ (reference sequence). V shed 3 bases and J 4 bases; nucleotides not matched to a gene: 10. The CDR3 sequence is CASSLTPGTGSYEQYF. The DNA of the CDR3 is TGTGCCAGCAGCTTGACCCCCGGGACAGGGTCGTACGAGCAGTACTTC. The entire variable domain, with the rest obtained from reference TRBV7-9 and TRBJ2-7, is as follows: DTGVSQNPRHKITKRGQNVTFRCDPISEHNRLYWYRQTLGQGPEFLTYFQNEAQLEKSRLLSDRFSAERPKGSFSTLEIQRTEQGDSAMYLCASSLTPGTGSYEQYFGPGTRLTVT.

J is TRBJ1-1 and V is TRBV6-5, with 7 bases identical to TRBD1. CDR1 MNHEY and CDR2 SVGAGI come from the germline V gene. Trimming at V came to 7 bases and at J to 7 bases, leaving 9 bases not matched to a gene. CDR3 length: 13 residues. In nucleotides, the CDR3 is TGTGCCAGCACCACAGGGGCAGTTAATGAAGCTTTCTTT. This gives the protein CASTTGAVNEAFF.

In DNA form, the CDR3 reads TGCGCCAGCAGCTTTGGGATGGTCGCGACTTCCTACGAGCAGTACTTC. It translates to CASSFGMVATSYEQYF. The chain links TRBV5-1 to TRBJ2-7; D is unclear. CDR1 and CDR2 from the germline V gene are SGHRS and YFSETQ. The CDR3 runs to 16 residues. The V gene lost 2 bases and the J gene lost 1 base, with 16 bases spanning the gap.

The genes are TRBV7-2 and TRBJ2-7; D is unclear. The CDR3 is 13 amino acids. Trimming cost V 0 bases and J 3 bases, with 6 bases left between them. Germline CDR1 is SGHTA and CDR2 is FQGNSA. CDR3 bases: TGTGCCAGCAGCTTAGCATGGGACTACGAGCAGTACGTC. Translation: CASSLAWDYEQYV.

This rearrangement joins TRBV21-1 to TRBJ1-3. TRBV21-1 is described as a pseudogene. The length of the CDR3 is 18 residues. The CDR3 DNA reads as TGTGCCAGCAGCAAAGGCGGGGCGGACAGCTACTCTGGAAACACCATATATTTT. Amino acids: CASSKGGADSYSGNTIYF.

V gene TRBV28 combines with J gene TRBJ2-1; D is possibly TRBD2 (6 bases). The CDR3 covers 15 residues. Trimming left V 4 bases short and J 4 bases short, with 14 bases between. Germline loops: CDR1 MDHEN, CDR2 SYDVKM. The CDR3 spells CASSSPTRVYNEQFF. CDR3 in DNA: TGTGCCAGCAGTTCCCCGACTAGAGTTTACAATGAGCAGTTCTTC. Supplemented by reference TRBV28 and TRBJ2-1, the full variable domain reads DVKVTQSSRYLVKRTGEKVFLECVQDMDHENMFWYRQDPGLGLRLIYFSYDVKMKEKGDIPEGYSVSREKKERFSLILESASTNQTSMYLCASSSPTRVYNEQFFGPGTRLTVL.

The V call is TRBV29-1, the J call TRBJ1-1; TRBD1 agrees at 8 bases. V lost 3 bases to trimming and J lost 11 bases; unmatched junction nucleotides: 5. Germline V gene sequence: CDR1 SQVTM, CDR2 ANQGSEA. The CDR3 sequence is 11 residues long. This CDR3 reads CSVDGQGGAFF. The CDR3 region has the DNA TGCAGCGTTGACGGACAGGGTGGGGCTTTCTTT.

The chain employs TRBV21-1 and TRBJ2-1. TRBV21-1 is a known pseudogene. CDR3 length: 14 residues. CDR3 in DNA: TGTGCCAGCAGCAAAGAGGGGGGTAAAAATGAGCAGTTCTTC. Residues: CASSKEGGKNEQFF.

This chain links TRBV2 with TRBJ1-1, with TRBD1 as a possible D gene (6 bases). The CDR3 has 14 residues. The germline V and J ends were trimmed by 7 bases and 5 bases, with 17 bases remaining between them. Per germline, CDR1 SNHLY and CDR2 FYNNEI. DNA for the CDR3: TGTGCCAGCATTTCGACAGGCTTTATAACTGAAGCTTTCTTT. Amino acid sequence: CASISTGFITEAFF.